These 4 T cell receptor beta chains were all obtained from the same sample, sequenced in a study of T cells in Graves' hyperthyroidism and ophthalmopathy (dated by TCRdb to the late 2010s). The library was obtained by multiplex PCR. Data came from an Illumina HiSeq 2000. The TCR beta CDR3 regions were amplified from the RNA transcripts. For the first round of RT-PCR on the TCR CDR3, the HTBI primer set was used together with the Qiagen OneStep RT-PCR kit. Through fastp at Q25 and MiXCR, TCRdb rebuilt clones from the public reads, retaining in-frame beta chains. When rows share a CDR3 protein, they turn into one entry using the most common DNA and genes. The sample contains about 400,000 distinct CDR3 sequences, roughly 14% of them found a single time. About a quarter of the sample is in the top ten clones. Sample: blood. These receptors were obtained from a woman between 18 and 30 years old with Graves' hyperthyroidism that later progressed to Graves' ophthalmopathy.

This clonotype was counted a few times. The V call is TRBV28, the J call TRBJ2-5; 14 positions agree with TRBD2. CDR1 MDHEN and CDR2 SYDVKM come from the germline V gene. CDR3 length equals 17 residues. Trimming removed 5 bases from V and 3 bases from J; junction bases left unmatched: 8. The CDR3 protein is CASSVRMGLAGEETQYF. DNA for the CDR3: TGTGCCAGCAGTGTGCGGATGGGACTAGCGGGAGAAGAGACCCAGTACTTC.

This clonotype has at least ten counts. The chain has TRBV12-3 or TRBV12-4 and TRBJ1-1; D is undetermined. CDR3 size: 14 residues. Trimming shortened V by 3 bases and J by 0 bases, and 8 bases separated the two germline ends. CDR3 region: CASSLGTLNTEAFF. DNA for the CDR3: TGTGCCAGCAGTTTGGGAACCCTGAACACTGAAGCTTTCTTT.

This clonotype was detected ten times or more. The genes are TRBV20-1 and TRBJ1-5; perhaps TRBD1 as D (5 bases). The CDR3 sequence is 16 residues long. CDR1 is DFQATT, CDR2 SNEGSKA, per germline (reference sequence). The V gene lost 0 bases and the J gene lost 6 bases, with 18 bases spanning the gap. The CDR3 region is CSARDAVVSGGQPQHF. The CDR3 DNA reads as TGCAGTGCTAGAGACGCCGTCGTCAGCGGGGGTCAGCCCCAGCATTTT.

Ten or more counts support this clonotype. This chain connects TRBV27 to TRBJ2-5, with TRBD2 identical over 7 bases. J gave up 1 base and V 3 bases, and 11 bases lay outside the gene matches. CDR1 MNHEY and CDR2 SMNVEV come from the germline V gene (reference sequence). CDR3 length equals 17 residues. The CDR3 sequence: CASSLSPWGGTQETQYF. CDR3 nucleotides: TGTGCCAGCAGTTTGTCTCCCTGGGGGGGAACCCAAGAGACCCAGTACTTC.